Listed here are 5 T cell receptor beta chains from one sample, sequenced in a study of T cell repertoires in cytomegalovirus infection. Each CDR3 protein is one row after TCRdb ran MiXCR on the reads. The sample has around 490,000 distinct CDR3 sequences, about 25% seen once. Sequencing was performed on PBMCs. The receptors stem from a human donor in good health (CMV status not recorded). Some clones in this sample may be carry-over from other donors' samples.

This clonotype was seen repeatedly, ten times or more. The V and J genes are TRBV7-3 and TRBJ2-3; 8 bases align to TRBD1. The V gene's germline CDR1 is SGHTA and CDR2 FQGTGA. V lost 5 bases and J lost 1; bases outside the gene matches: 2. The CDR3 is 14 residues long. The CDR3 sequence is CASSPDRGTDTQYF. The CDR3 DNA sequence: TGTGCCAGCAGCCCGGACAGGGGCACAGATACGCAGTATTTT.

There are many counts of this clonotype. The CDR3 DNA reads as TGTGCCAGCAGCTTAGGGCCAGGGACTAGCGGGAGCGAGCAGTACTTC. The encoded protein is CASSLGPGTSGSEQYF. The V and J genes are TRBV7-2 and TRBJ2-7; the match to TRBD2 covers 14 bases. Trimming removed 1 base from V and 6 bases from J; junction bases left unmatched: 5. The V gene's germline CDR1 is SGHTA and CDR2 FQGNSA. The CDR3 is 16 amino acids.

The V gene is TRBV12-5, the J gene TRBJ1-1, with D hard to call. Trimming stripped 0 bases from V and 0 bases from J, with 11 bases between. CDR1 is LGHNT, CDR2 FRNRAP, per germline. The CDR3 covers 16 residues. The chain's CDR3 is CASGLVLGRLNTEAFF. The CDR3 DNA is TGTGCTAGTGGTTTGGTACTAGGCAGGTTGAACACTGAAGCTTTCTTT.

In this sample, this clonotype turned up many times. V and J are TRBV7-3 and TRBJ2-1; 10 positions agree with TRBD2. CDR3 length: 15 amino acids. The ends lost 4 bases at V and 5 bases at J; junction bases unmatched: 5. Germline V gene lookup returns CDR1 SGHTA and CDR2 FQGTGA. The CDR3 here is CASSSGLAANNEQFF. Written as DNA, the CDR3 is TGTGCCAGCAGCTCCGGACTAGCGGCTAACAATGAGCAGTTCTTC.

This clonotype was detected only a few times. This chain uses TRBV7-9 with TRBJ2-5; D may correspond to TRBD1 or TRBD2 (5 bases each). Germline values: CDR1 SEHNR, CDR2 FQNEAQ (reference sequence). The V end lost 5 bases, the J end lost 5 bases, and 12 bases lay between the germline ends. The CDR3 covers 13 residues. CDR3 nucleotides: TGTGCCAGCAGCGGGACGGGATGGGAGACCCAGTACTTC. Its protein is CASSGTGWETQYF.